This T cell receptor beta chain was captured by sequencing in a study of T-cell memory formation after mild COVID-19 (TCRdb year 2021). For the study in its entirety: TCR sequence clusters from the two donors were largely donor specific. In a couple of donors, T-cell clones that expanded and contracted after mild COVID-19 were followed by sequencing TCRalpha and TCRbeta repertoires longitudinally. The cohort was made up of two young adult volunteers, one female and one male, who were previously healthy.

Sequences SGDLS (CDR1) and YYNGEE (CDR2) are obtained from the germline V gene. At the junction V is shortened by 0 bases and J by 0 bases; bases outside the gene matches: 5. Its CDR3 holds 16 amino acids, cysteine through phenylalanine. Of all the DNA, just the CDR3 is kept, 48 bases in frame from base 1. Instrument on record: Illumina NovaSeq 6000. cDNA libraries for TCRalpha and TCRbeta were prepared by 5'RACE using constant-segment primers, with sample barcodes and unique molecular identifiers added. Trizol reagent was used to extract RNA from every sample. The libraries were amplified in two PCR steps, and the second step added a second sample barcode and Illumina TruSeq adapters. Sequencing of libraries was performed on an Illumina NovaSeq with 2 x 150 bp paired-end reads. The original methods were these. With migec v1.2.7, reads were demultiplexed and then collapsed into UMI-guided consensus sequences. Using mixcr v2.1.11, UMI consensuses were aligned to TRA and TRB V and J templates and then assembled into clonotypes. A clonotype was counted as expanded or contracted only when both edgeR and NoisET called the clonotype significant, with the noise models trained on biological replicates. For edgeR calls, a false discovery rate-adjusted p below 0.01 and a log2 fold-change threshold of 1 were applied. PCA with hierarchical clustering of max-normalized trajectories of the 1000 most abundant clonotypes was used as exploratory dynamics analysis. Separately sequenced CD4+ and CD8+ repertoires were used to assign the CD4 or CD8 phenotype of responding clones. TCRdb trimmed public reads at Q25 via fastp, called clones via MiXCR and kept in-frame beta chains. Records with the same CDR3 protein are collapsed into one entry carrying the most frequent genes and DNA. These V and J calls rely on TCRdb rather than the paper's analysis. Counted in this sample were under 300,000 distinct CDR3 sequences; roughly 10% of them appeared once. The top ten constitute around 20% of the sample.

This clonotype was found a few times. Its cognate antigen has yet to be identified. Per-base quality was not reported, and no clone a single base away is much larger than it. Broad study findings and their caveats: Only a couple of mild cases were covered in the study, and larger cohorts including severe cases with pre-infection samples were considered necessary. The second-wave clones that peaked on day 37 were not confirmed to be SARS-CoV-2 specific. Contracting CD4+ clones were found mainly in CM and EM memory subsets, while CD8+ clones were enriched in EMRA. Clones contracting from day 15 to 85 had balanced CD4/CD8 phenotypes, while a second wave expanding from day 15 to 37 was biased towards CD4+. Some responding clones were detected in pre-infection memory, which suggested that pre-existing cross-reactive memory T cells had joined the SARS-CoV-2 response.

Ficoll-Paque density gradient centrifugation was used to isolate PBMCs. The sequence links TRBV9 to TRBJ1-1, and 7 junctional nucleotides match TRBD1. This TCR came from a man younger than 35 who had mild COVID-19 (a few samples of this study predate the infection). The sample titles of this study are shuffled in the database, so cell type and time point are left out; the donor was told from shared clones. The sequenced sample was PBMCs or a T cell subset sorted from them (not recorded which). The bases are TGTGCCAGCAGCGTAGGAGGGGGCGGATTGAACACTGAAGCTTTCTTT. It encodes CASSVGGGGLNTEAFF.